The TCR beta chain under discussion was sequenced for a study of blood T cell repertoires in COVID-19. A few counts support this clone. Generated by immunoSEQ multiplex PCR, the TCRdb table keeps only in-frame clones and is missing some. The sample holds roughly 76,000 clones; under 85% are singletons and the top ten take 20% to 25%. The CDR3 is 15 amino acids. Trimming stripped 4 bases from V and 4 bases from J, with 14 bases between. Germline V gene data show CDR1 as SGHTA and CDR2 as FQGTGA. This chain links TRBV7-3 with TRBJ2-1, with a weak D call TRBD1 (6 bases). This receptor was obtained from a man aged 65-85 years with acute or convalescent COVID-19. Material for sequencing was peripheral blood. CDR3 region: CASSSMDRTYNEQFF. The CDR3 DNA sequence: TGTGCCAGCAGCTCAATGGACAGAACTTACAATGAGCAGTTCTTC.